This T cell receptor (beta chain) was captured by sequencing in a study of cytomegalovirus exposure and HLA in healthy donors. Study findings and constraints: CMV antigen specificity was confirmed in vitro for three CMV-associated chains.

Details on this clone: The antigen is unknown.

Sequenced by immunoSEQ multiplex PCR; TCRdb stores in-frame clones only, minus some. In the table there are around 160,000 clones, 85% of which are singletons. V shed 3 bases, J shed 8 bases, and the junction held 4 bases outside the gene matches. CDR3 length: 14 residues. Germline CDR1 GTSNPN, CDR2 SVGIG (reference sequence). The chain uses TRBV30 and TRBJ1-4, with TRBD1 identical over 12 bases. The sample consisted of PBMCs. The TCR comes from a man aged 25 to 45 in good health and CMV-seropositive. The CDR3 loop is CAWSEGQGAEKLFF. In nucleotides, the CDR3 is TGTGCCTGGAGCGAGGGACAGGGGGCGGAAAAACTGTTTTTT.